These T cell receptor beta chains were read from a single sample in a study of blood T cell repertoires in COVID-19. Only in-frame clones appear in the TCRdb table, and some are missing; sequencing was by immunoSEQ multiplex PCR. The table lists 650,000 to 800,000 clones, approximately 90% of them singletons, with under 0.3% in the top ten. The specimen was peripheral blood. All receptors derive from a woman younger than 30 with acute or convalescent COVID-19. CDR3s include the opening cysteine and the closing phenylalanine or tryptophan. The order of the fields is CDR3 protein, CDR3 DNA, clone size, D gene, J gene, V gene. D genes are given only for firm matches. A row's size may be missing; if present it is once, few, many or a size class.

CASSTRDRGPGYNEQFF | TGTGCCAGTAGTACCCGGGACAGGGGGCCGGGATACAATGAGCAGTTCTTC | - | TRBD1 | TRBJ2-1 | TRBV19
CASSYYGNTEAFF | TGTGCCAGCAGTTACTACGGGAACACTGAAGCTTTCTTT | - | - | TRBJ1-1 | TRBV6-5
CASSLAQGDQPQHF | TGTGCCAGCAGCTTAGCTCAGGGGGATCAGCCCCAGCATTTT | few | TRBD1 | TRBJ1-5 | TRBV11-2
CASSSNRGRGNTEAFF | TGTGCCAGCAGCTCAAACAGGGGTAGGGGGAACACTGAAGCTTTCTTT | - | TRBD1 | TRBJ1-1 | TRBV5-4
CASSLAAGPNYGYTF | TGTGCCAGCAGCTTAGCCGCAGGGCCAAACTATGGCTACACCTTC | - | - | TRBJ1-2 | TRBV7-9
CASSLTGGALNTEAFF | TGTGCCAGCAGCCTCACAGGGGGGGCCCTGAACACTGAAGCTTTCTTT | - | TRBD1 | TRBJ1-1 | TRBV7-9
CASSVEGQSFYGYTF | TGTGCCAGCAGCGTAGAGGGACAGTCCTTCTATGGCTACACCTTC | - | TRBD1 | TRBJ1-2 | TRBV9
CASSLGQGLADTQYF | TGTGCCAGCAGCTTAGGACAGGGGTTAGCAGATACGCAGTATTTT | - | TRBD1 | TRBJ2-3 | TRBV7-9
CASSPTENMNTEAFF | TGTGCCAGCAGTCCGACAGAGAACATGAACACTGAAGCTTTCTTT | - | - | TRBJ1-1 | TRBV6-5
CASSYGLAGDYEQYF | TGTGCCAGCAGCTACGGACTAGCGGGGGACTACGAGCAGTACTTC | - | TRBD2 | TRBJ2-7 | TRBV14
CASSLGLGADGYTF | TGCGCCAGCAGCTTGGGTCTGGGGGCGGATGGCTACACCTTC | - | - | TRBJ1-2 | TRBV5-1
CSVHPREGSGNTIYF | TGCAGCGTTCACCCCCGGGAGGGTTCTGGAAACACCATATATTTT | - | - | TRBJ1-3 | TRBV29-1
CASSQERTGSYEQYF | TGCGCCAGCAGCCAAGAAAGGACAGGCTCCTACGAGCAGTACTTC | - | TRBD1 | TRBJ2-7 | TRBV4-1
CASSSLAGGTDTQYF | TGTGCCAGCAGCTCCCTAGCGGGTGGCACAGATACGCAGTATTTT | - | TRBD2 | TRBJ2-3 | TRBV7-2
CASSFSGTPNNEQFF | TGTGCCAGCAGCTTTTCCGGGACACCCAACAATGAGCAGTTCTTC | - | - | TRBJ2-1 | TRBV13
CASSSGGPGEAFF | TGTGCCAGCAGCTCCGGGGGGCCAGGAGAAGCTTTCTTT | - | - | TRBJ1-1 | TRBV7-9
CASSSITGELFF | TGTGCCAGCAGCTCCATCACCGGGGAGCTGTTTTTT | few | - | TRBJ2-2 | TRBV7-9
CSLKTGGNEQFF | TGCAGCTTAAAGACAGGGGGTAATGAGCAGTTCTTC | - | TRBD1 | TRBJ2-1 | TRBV29-1
CASSPTGGGTEAFF | TGTGCCAGCAGCCCAACAGGGGGAGGTACTGAAGCTTTCTTT | - | TRBD1 | TRBJ1-1 | TRBV5-6
CAWSMDRRNNYGYTF | TGTGCCTGGAGTATGGACAGACGAAATAACTATGGCTACACCTTC | - | - | TRBJ1-2 | TRBV30
CASSLPPGTQYF | TGTGCCAGCAGTTTGCCCCCCGGGACCCAGTACTTC | - | - | TRBJ2-5 | TRBV28
CASSLARGGGWNEQFF | TGTGCCAGCAGCTTAGCGCGGGGTGGTGGATGGAATGAGCAGTTCTTC | - | - | TRBJ2-1 | TRBV7-2
CASSPTGTAYEQYF | TGTGCCAGCTCACCAACCGGGACAGCCTACGAGCAGTACTTC | - | TRBD1 | TRBJ2-7 | TRBV18
CASSVRGEPGNEQFF | TGTGCCAGCAGCGTACGCGGGGAGCCCGGGAATGAGCAGTTCTTC | - | - | TRBJ2-1 | TRBV9
CASRRNNQDSDYGYTF | TGTGCCAGCAGGAGAAATAATCAGGACAGTGACTATGGCTACACCTTC | - | - | TRBJ1-2 | TRBV6-6
CAISESTLFGYTF | TGTGCCATCAGTGAGTCGACTCTGTTTGGCTACACCTTC | - | - | TRBJ1-2 | TRBV10-3
CASTSKGTYQPQHF | TGTGCCAGCACCTCTAAGGGGACTTATCAGCCCCAGCATTTT | once | - | TRBJ1-5 | TRBV6-5
CASSVNPGTGVGSYNSPLHF | TGTGCCAGCAGCGTAAACCCGGGGACAGGGGTGGGCTCCTATAATTCACCCCTCCACTTT | once | TRBD1 | TRBJ1-6 | TRBV9
CASSEAGRVANEKLFF | TGTGCCAGCAGTGAAGCGGGCAGGGTCGCTAATGAAAAACTGTTTTTT | - | - | TRBJ1-4 | TRBV6-1
CAISDPGLHSYEQYF | TGTGCCATCAGTGATCCGGGACTCCACTCCTACGAGCAGTACTTC | - | - | TRBJ2-7 | TRBV10-3
CASSLTYRVFSYEQYF | TGTGCCAGCAGCCTAACCTACAGGGTGTTCTCCTACGAGCAGTACTTC | - | - | TRBJ2-7 | TRBV6-2/TRBV6-3
CATSTANYGYTF | TGTGCCACCAGCACCGCTAACTATGGCTACACCTTC | once | - | TRBJ1-2 | TRBV15
CASSLLSSGEQFF | TGTGCCAGCAGCCTCCTAAGTTCAGGTGAGCAGTTCTTC | - | - | TRBJ2-1 | TRBV6-5
CASSPHYRRGSGNTIYF | TGTGCCAGCAGCCCTCACTACCGACGGGGCTCTGGAAACACCATATATTTT | once | - | TRBJ1-3 | TRBV7-9
CASSLSAGGDEQFF | TGTGCCAGCTCACTCTCGGCAGGGGGCGATGAGCAGTTCTTC | - | TRBD1 | TRBJ2-1 | TRBV18
CASSVTGGRGYGYTF | TGTGCCAGCAGTGTTACAGGGGGCCGGGGCTATGGCTACACCTTC | - | TRBD1 | TRBJ1-2 | TRBV2
CAISETTVSNRWGEQFF | TGTGCCATCAGTGAGACGACAGTGTCCAACAGGTGGGGAGAGCAGTTCTTC | - | - | TRBJ2-1 | TRBV10-3
CASSFTGTDNSPLHF | TGCGCCAGCAGCTTTACCGGGACAGATAATTCACCCCTCCACTTT | - | TRBD1 | TRBJ1-6 | TRBV5-1
CASTIQGPRNTIYF | TGTGCCAGCACTATACAGGGTCCCCGAAACACCATATATTTT | - | - | TRBJ1-3 | TRBV2
CASIPKSTDTQYF | TGTGCCAGCATCCCAAAATCCACAGATACGCAGTATTTT | - | - | TRBJ2-3 | TRBV25-1
CASSVGDRGNQPQHF | TGTGCCAGCAGCGTAGGGGACAGGGGGAATCAGCCCCAGCATTTT | - | TRBD1 | TRBJ1-5 | TRBV9
CASKVSETQYF | TGTGCCAGCAAAGTGAGCGAGACCCAGTACTTC | - | - | TRBJ2-5 | TRBV2
CASSSGLAGTYPRDTQYF | TGTGCCAGCAGCTCTGGGCTAGCGGGGACTTACCCGCGGGATACGCAGTATTTT | few | TRBD2 | TRBJ2-3 | TRBV7-9
CASSVYEQGVAFF | TGTGCCAGCAGCGTATATGAGCAGGGGGTGGCTTTCTTT | - | TRBD1 | TRBJ1-1 | TRBV9
CASSESTGNNQPQHF | TGTGCCAGCAGCGAGTCGACAGGGAACAATCAGCCCCAGCATTTT | - | TRBD1 | TRBJ1-5 | TRBV9
CATSRVQGPHQPQHF | TGTGCCACCAGCAGAGTTCAGGGGCCGCATCAGCCCCAGCATTTT | - | - | TRBJ1-5 | TRBV15
CASSFGSSGGTAYGYTF | TGTGCCAGCAGCTTTGGGTCATCAGGTGGGACAGCATATGGCTACACCTTC | - | TRBD1 | TRBJ1-2 | TRBV7-9
CASSEGASPGELFF | TGTGCCAGCAGTGAAGGGGCTAGCCCCGGGGAGCTGTTTTTT | - | - | TRBJ2-2 | TRBV6-1
CSASGQGGGYTF | TGCAGTGCTAGTGGACAGGGTGGTGGCTACACCTTC | - | TRBD1 | TRBJ1-2 | TRBV20-1
CASSLVGGLGNTIYF | TGTGCCAGCAGCTTAGTCGGGGGGCTTGGAAACACCATATATTTT | - | - | TRBJ1-3 | TRBV11-2
CASSFTMGGNGYTF | TGTGCCAGCAGTTTTACCATGGGAGGGAATGGCTACACCTTC | - | - | TRBJ1-2 | TRBV27
CASSQWTGGDGYTF | TGTGCCAGCAGCCAATGGACAGGGGGCGATGGCTACACCTTC | - | TRBD1 | TRBJ1-2 | TRBV14
CASSQDGQGNEKLFF | TGCGCCAGCAGCCAAGATGGGCAGGGTAATGAAAAACTGTTTTTT | once | - | TRBJ1-4 | TRBV4-3
CATSRDRGRVPANYGYTF | TGTGCCACCAGCAGAGATAGGGGAAGGGTGCCGGCTAACTATGGCTACACCTTC | - | - | TRBJ1-2 | TRBV15